These 21 T cell receptor beta chains were all obtained from the same sample, sequenced in a study of OX40 agonist ivuxolimab in advanced cancers. Sequencing used immunoSEQ multiplex PCR; TCRdb keeps in-frame clones, though not all of them. This table holds about 92,000 clones, less than 85% found once. The input for sequencing was CD4+ or CD8+ T cells sorted from blood, taken in a trial of the OX40 agonist ivuxolimab. These receptors were collected from an adult with an advanced solid tumor such as melanoma, head and neck, liver or kidney cancer.

V and J are TRBV19 and TRBJ1-2; maybe TRBD1 (5 bases). Trimming removed 3 bases from V and 1 base from J, with 12 bases in between. The CDR3 length is 15 residues. Germline V lookup: CDR1 LNHDA, CDR2 SQIVND (reference sequence). For the CDR3, the DNA is TGTGCCAGTAGTATGGGGGGACGGATTAACTATGGCTACACCTTC. Translated: CASSMGGRINYGYTF.

J is TRBJ1-4 and V is TRBV4-1, with TRBD1 matching over 7 bases. Germline assignment: CDR1 MGHRA and CDR2 YSYEKL. V trimming: 1 base; J trimming: 8 bases; junction bases outside the gene matches: 7. The CDR3 covers 15 residues. The DNA for the CDR3 is TGCGCCAGCAGCCAAGCCGGGACAGCCGACGAAAAACTGTTTTTT. Encoded protein: CASSQAGTADEKLFF.

This rearrangement joins TRBV27 to TRBJ2-6; TRBD2 aligns across 7 bases. The CDR3 extends over 20 amino acids. Germline V gene sequence: CDR1 MNHEY, CDR2 SMNVEV (reference sequence). Unmatched junction bases numbered 15, after V lost 0 bases and J lost 4 bases. As DNA, the CDR3 is TGTGCCAGCAGTTTATCGACGGCCGGGACTATAGTGTGGGGGGCCAACGTCCTGACTTTC. As protein: CASSLSTAGTIVWGANVLTF.

This clone was observed a handful of times. The rearrangement links TRBV6-5 to TRBJ2-1; weak D call: TRBD2 (6 bases). The CDR3 runs 15 residues. The germline V and J ends were trimmed by 6 bases and 4 bases, with 16 bases remaining between them. CDR1 is MNHEY, CDR2 SVGAGI, per germline. CDR3 region: CASRGEAGTYNEQFF. The CDR3 bases are TGTGCCAGCAGGGGCGAGGCGGGAACATACAATGAGCAGTTCTTC.

J is TRBJ2-7 and V is TRBV5-8; TRBD2 matches at 13 bases. Germline CDR1 is SGHTS and CDR2 is YDEGEE. The length of the CDR3 is 15 residues. The trim removed 2 bases at V and 7 bases at J, leaving 6 bases unmatched. The CDR3 DNA reads as TGTGCCAGCAGCTTTGGGACTAGCGGGATCCAAGAGCAGTACTTC. This encodes CASSFGTSGIQEQYF.

The genes are TRBV6-1 and TRBJ2-7, with 7 bases lining up with TRBD2. Per the germline V gene, CDR1 is MNHNS and CDR2 is SASEGT. This CDR3 region has 14 residues. Trimming cost V 6 bases and J 3 bases; bases outside gene matches: 8. CDR3 in amino acids: CASSRTAGDYEQYF. The CDR3 nucleotides are TGTGCCAGCAGCCGCACCGCGGGAGACTACGAGCAGTACTTC.

As DNA, the CDR3 is TGTGCCAGCAGCTTAGCGGGGACAGAAGGAAACACCATATATTTT. Residues: CASSLAGTEGNTIYF. The chain combines TRBV11-2 with TRBJ1-3, with 7 bases lining up with TRBD1. CDR1 is SGHAT, CDR2 FQNNGV, per germline. Trimming cost V 1 base and J 4 bases; bases outside gene matches: 4. This CDR3 comprises 15 residues. Filled out from reference TRBV11-2 and TRBJ1-3, the complete variable domain reads EAGVAQSPRYKIIEKRQSVAFWCNPISGHATLYWYQQILGQGPKLLIQFQNNGVVDDSQLPKDRFSAERLKGVDSTLKIQPAKLEDSAVYLCASSLAGTEGNTIYFGEGSWLTVV.

V usage is TRBV7-2 and J usage is TRBJ2-6; tentative D call: TRBD2 (6 bases). The CDR3 extends over 17 amino acids. Trimming shortened V by 2 bases and J by 0 bases, and 11 bases separated the two germline ends. Germline assignment: CDR1 SGHTA and CDR2 FQGNSA. Here the CDR3 reads CASSLMSGLSGANVLTF. The CDR3 coding sequence is TGTGCCAGCAGCTTAATGAGCGGGCTCTCTGGGGCCAACGTCCTGACTTTC. The full variable domain, its missing parts supplied by reference TRBV7-2 and TRBJ2-6, is GAGVSQSPSNKVTEKGKDVELRCDPISGHTALYWYRQSLGQGLEFLIYFQGNSAPDKSGLPSDRFSAERTGGSVSTLTIQRTQQEDSAVYLCASSLMSGLSGANVLTFGAGSRLTVL.

V gene TRBV19 combines with J gene TRBJ2-5; the match to TRBD1 covers 9 bases. The CDR3 length is 11 residues. CDR1 is LNHDA, CDR2 SQIVND, per germline (reference sequence). After removal of 5 bases from V and 11 bases from J, the junction contained 3 bases not matched to a gene. In DNA, the CDR3 is TGTGCCAGTAGTCGACAGGGGGAGCAGTACTTC. Its protein is CASSRQGEQYF.

The chain joins TRBV7-8 to TRBJ2-5; 14 bases are shared with TRBD2. CDR1 is SGHVS, CDR2 FQNEAQ, per germline. V gave up 5 bases and J gave up 4 bases; unmatched junction bases: 3. There are 15 residues in the CDR3. CDR3 DNA sequence: TGTGCCAGCAGCGGTGGACTAGCGGGAGGAGAGACCCAGTACTTC. It codes for CASSGGLAGGETQYF.

The genes are TRBV27 and TRBJ2-1; 10 bases map to TRBD2. The length of the CDR3 is 16 residues. The germline CDR1 and CDR2 sequences are MNHEY and SMNVEV (reference sequence). With 0 bases clipped from V and 4 bases from J, the junction kept 3 bases outside the gene matches. Here the CDR3 DNA reads TGTGCCAGCAGTTTATCAAGCGGGGGGGCGTACAATGAGCAGTTCTTC. Its protein is CASSLSSGGAYNEQFF.

The J gene is TRBJ1-1, the V gene TRBV9; weak D call: TRBD1 (5 bases). CDR1 and CDR2 from the germline V gene are SGDLS and YYNGEE. V lost 1 base, J lost 1 base, and 11 bases lay in between. The CDR3 contains 15 residues. In DNA, the CDR3 is TGTGCCAGCAGCGTATCCGGGACGGAGAACACTGAAGCTTTCTTT. Its translation is CASSVSGTENTEAFF.

The genes are TRBV6-4 and TRBJ2-3, with D maybe TRBD2 (6 bases). The length of the CDR3 is 14 residues. Deletions cut 3 bases from V and 6 bases from J, with 13 bases between. Germline lookup yields CDR1 MRHNA and CDR2 SNTAGT. CDR3 sequence reads: CASSEGLGGDTQYF. CDR3 sequence (DNA): TGTGCCAGCAGTGAAGGCCTAGGAGGGGATACGCAGTATTTT.

The rearrangement joins TRBV4-2 to TRBJ2-4; no reliable D call. The V gene's germline CDR1 is LGHNA and CDR2 YNFKEQ. The CDR3 is made up of 16 amino acids. With 1 base removed from V and 0 bases from J, the gap between germline ends came to 10 bases. The CDR3 coding sequence is TGTGCCAGCAGCCAAGCCGACGGATTAGCCAAAAACATTCAGTACTTC. It encodes CASSQADGLAKNIQYF.

This chain links TRBV19 with TRBJ2-1; TRBD2 matches 8 bases. The trim removed 1 base at V and 7 bases at J, leaving 6 bases unmatched. The CDR3 runs to 15 residues. Germline V gene data show CDR1 as LNHDA and CDR2 as SQIVND (reference sequence). CDR3 sequence: CASSIGGLVGNEQFF. The DNA for the CDR3 is TGTGCCAGTAGTATAGGGGGACTAGTGGGGAATGAGCAGTTCTTC.

As DNA, the CDR3 is TGTGCCAGCAGCGGGGGCCGGGCAGGGGACGGGGTGGATGGCTACACCTTC. Protein sequence: CASSGGRAGDGVDGYTF. The V call is TRBV9, the J call TRBJ1-2; D may be TRBD1 (6 bases). CDR3 size: 17 residues. Trimming stripped 3 bases from V and 6 bases from J, with 24 bases between. Per the germline V gene, CDR1 is SGDLS and CDR2 is YYNGEE.

This clone was detected a few times. The chain employs TRBV19 and TRBJ2-7; D is perhaps TRBD1 or TRBD2 (5 bases each). Trimming left V 6 bases short and J 3 bases short, with 18 bases between. The CDR3 consists of 15 residues. The germline gives CDR1 LNHDA, CDR2 SQIVND (reference sequence). CDR3 DNA sequence: TGTGCCAGTAGCTCCATCGGGGCAGGATACTACGAGCAGTACTTC. Its translation is CASSSIGAGYYEQYF.

The chain's CDR3 is CAISAGQGYEQYF. The CDR3 DNA reads TGTGCCATCAGCGCGGGACAGGGCTACGAGCAGTACTTC. V and J are TRBV10-3 and TRBJ2-7; 9 nucleotides align to TRBD1. V lost 6 bases and J lost 3; bases outside the gene matches: 3. Germline V gene data show CDR1 as ENHRY and CDR2 as SYGVKD. This CDR3 is 13 amino acids long.

The rearrangement uses TRBV11-2 and TRBJ2-1, with no clear D. The CDR3 is 17 residues long. CDR1 and CDR2 (germline): SGHAT, FQNNGV. Trimming took 2 bases from V and 0 from J, leaving 14 bases between them. The CDR3: CASSLILQGGSYNEQFF. The CDR3 DNA is TGTGCCAGCAGCTTAATTTTGCAAGGTGGCTCCTACAATGAGCAGTTCTTC.

CDR3 loop: CASSTTGGSPPTFYGYTF. In DNA, the CDR3 is TGTGCCAGCAGCACGACAGGGGGGTCCCCTCCTACTTTCTATGGCTACACCTTC. The chain has TRBV9 and TRBJ1-2, with 9 bases identical to TRBD1. The length of the CDR3 is 18 residues. V lost 4 bases, J lost 4 bases, and 17 bases stayed unmatched. The germline CDR1 and CDR2 sequences are SGDLS and YYNGEE.

This chain connects TRBV7-6 to TRBJ2-1; TRBD2 might be the D (6 bases). The CDR3 has 17 amino acids. Trimming pared 5 bases from V and 0 bases from J, leaving 17 bases between. Germline loops: CDR1 SGHVS, CDR2 FNYEAQ. Here the CDR3 reads CASSPDVFSGSYNEQFF. In DNA form, the CDR3 reads TGTGCCAGCAGCCCAGACGTATTTAGCGGCTCCTACAATGAGCAGTTCTTC.